A selection of T cell receptor beta chains follows, all from one sample in a study of blood T cell repertoires in COVID-19. The assay was immunoSEQ multiplex PCR, and TCRdb's table has in-frame clones only and misses some. Counted here are about 460,000 clones, approximately 86% occurring once; the ten biggest clones make up approximately 8.3%. The sample comprised PBMCs or T cells enriched from blood (not recorded which). The receptors originated from a woman aged 55-75 years who had recovered from COVID-19. Each CDR3 is given with its conserved first and last residue. The D gene is left open where the match is weak. Where a row states a size, it is once, few, many or the class of an expanded clone; other rows omit it.

>-|TRBV15|TRBJ1-1|-
TGTGCCACCAGCAGAGCCCCCGTGGGGGGAAACACTGAAGCTTTCTTT
CATSRAPVGGNTEAFF
>-|TRBV2|TRBJ1-2|-
TGTGCCAGCAGTGAAGGGATCAGGGGCGCGGACTATGGCTACACCTTC
CASSEGIRGADYGYTF
>once|TRBV2|TRBJ2-3|TRBD2
TGTGCCAGCCGGACTAGCGGCACAGATACGCAGTATTTT
CASRTSGTDTQYF
>-|TRBV7-2|TRBJ2-7|TRBD2
TGTGCCAGCAGCTTAAGCGGGGGGAGGGACGAGCAGTACTTC
CASSLSGGRDEQYF
>-|TRBV2|TRBJ2-3|TRBD2
TGTGCCAGCAGTGAACGGCGGGGGGGCTCAGATACGCAGTATTTT
CASSERRGGSDTQYF
>-|TRBV19|TRBJ2-5|-
TGTGCCAGTAGTATAAGGAGGCAAGAGACCCAGTACTTC
CASSIRRQETQYF
>-|TRBV7-2|TRBJ2-3|TRBD2
TGTGCCAGCAGCTTAGTAGCGGGGGACACAGATACGCAGTATTTT
CASSLVAGDTDTQYF
>-|TRBV18|TRBJ1-3|-
TGTGCCAGCTCCCCCAGAGAGGCGGGGCTGAGCTCTGGAAACACCATATATTTT
CASSPREAGLSSGNTIYF
>-|TRBV5-1|TRBJ1-1|TRBD1
TGCGCCAGCAGCCCTATGCCAGGGGGGACTGAAGCTTTCTTT
CASSPMPGGTEAFF
>-|TRBV6-5|TRBJ1-5|-
TGTGCCAGCAGAAAGGAGGGCAATCAGCCCCAGCATTTT
CASRKEGNQPQHF
>once|TRBV6-5|TRBJ1-3|TRBD1
TGTGCCAGCAGAGACAGGGGCTCTGGAAACACCATATATTTT
CASRDRGSGNTIYF
>-|TRBV29-1|TRBJ2-5|TRBD2
TGCAGCGTAGGAGCGGGGGCCCTCCAAGAGACCCAGTACTTC
CSVGAGALQETQYF
>-|TRBV6-1|TRBJ2-1|-
TGTGCCAGCAGTGAGGCTAATGAGCAGTTCTTC
CASSEANEQFF
>-|TRBV6-5|TRBJ1-2|TRBD1
TGTGCCAGCAATAATCCGGGACAGGGGGCGGAGGGCTACACCTTC
CASNNPGQGAEGYTF
>once|TRBV6-6|TRBJ2-3|-
TGTGCCACTCTCCTCCCGGCGGCTTCCCAAGATACGCAGTATTTT
CATLLPAASQDTQYF
>-|TRBV13|TRBJ2-3|TRBD1
TGTGCCAGCAGCTTGAGGGGGCATGATACGCAGTATTTT
CASSLRGHDTQYF
>-|TRBV10-2|TRBJ1-4|TRBD1
TGCGCCAGCAGTGACCTTGGGCAGGGGGCACAATATGAAAAACTGTTTTTT
CASSDLGQGAQYEKLFF
>-|TRBV28|TRBJ1-5|-
TGTGCCAGCAGTATCACAGGAGATGGCAATCAGCCCCAGCATTTT
CASSITGDGNQPQHF
>-|TRBV5-1|TRBJ2-7|-
TGCGCCAGCAGCTCGGGCTACGAGCAGTACTTC
CASSSGYEQYF
>once|TRBV11-3|TRBJ1-2|TRBD1
TGTGCCAGCAGCTTAAACGCGGGACAGGATGGCTACACCTTC
CASSLNAGQDGYTF
>-|TRBV6-6|TRBJ2-2|TRBD1
TGTGCCAGCAGTTACGCCCAGGGGGTAGGCACCGGGGAGCTGTTTTTT
CASSYAQGVGTGELFF
>-|TRBV4-1|TRBJ2-5|-
TGCGCCAGCAGCCAAGGGCGGCAGGGGCCGTACCAAGAGACCCAGTACTTC
CASSQGRQGPYQETQYF
>-|TRBV3-1/TRBV3-2|TRBJ1-2|-
TGTGCCAGCAGCCCCTCGGGACTGCTATATGGCTACACCTTC
CASSPSGLLYGYTF
>-|TRBV5-1|TRBJ2-7|TRBD1
TGCGCCAGCAGCTTGGCTGGGACAGGGATCGGCGAGCAGTACTTC
CASSLAGTGIGEQYF
>few|TRBV6-1|TRBJ1-2|-
TGTGCCAGCAGTGACATGGGGGGGCGCATTGGCTACACCTTC
CASSDMGGRIGYTF
>-|TRBV7-2|TRBJ2-3|-
TGTGCCAGCAGCCCTAAGGATACGCAGTATTTT
CASSPKDTQYF
>-|TRBV3-1/TRBV3-2|TRBJ2-1|TRBD2
TGTGCCAGCAGCCGCGGGGGGGCTTACAATGAGCAGTTCTTC
CASSRGGAYNEQFF
>-|TRBV5-1|TRBJ2-7|TRBD1
TGCGCCAGCAGCGCGGGGACAGGGAGCTCCTACGAGCAGTACTTC
CASSAGTGSSYEQYF
>once|TRBV27|TRBJ2-5|-
TGTGCCAGCAGCGTCGACAGCCGCCAGGAGACCCAGTACTTC
CASSVDSRQETQYF
>-|TRBV12-3/TRBV12-4|TRBJ1-2|-
TGTGCCAGCAGTTTGACTCCTAACTATGGCTACACCTTC
CASSLTPNYGYTF
>once|TRBV12-5|TRBJ1-6|-
TGTGCTAGTGCCATTCTTTGGACCATTCGGGACATAGGAAGGGATTCACCCCTCCACTTT
CASAILWTIRDIGRDSPLHF
>-|TRBV3-1/TRBV3-2|TRBJ1-3|-
TGTGCCAGCAGCCCCTACCCGAAACAGTCCTCTGGAAACACCATATATTTT
CASSPYPKQSSGNTIYF
>-|TRBV3-1/TRBV3-2|TRBJ2-3|TRBD2
TGTGCCAGCAGCCAGCGGGGGGGCGGCGATACGCAGTATTTT
CASSQRGGGDTQYF
>-|TRBV21-1|TRBJ1-2|-
TGTGCCAGCAGCAAAGTCGACTTAAGGCCGAGAGGTGGCTACACCTTC
CASSKVDLRPRGGYTF
>once|TRBV4-1|TRBJ1-5|-
TGCGCCAGCAGCCCACTGGCAGGGAGGGTTAATAGCAATCAGCCCCAGCATTTT
CASSPLAGRVNSNQPQHF
>-|TRBV13|TRBJ1-3|-
TGTGCCAGCAGCGGAGGTACGGCTGGAAACACCATATATTTT
CASSGGTAGNTIYF
>-|TRBV19|TRBJ1-4|-
TGTGCCAGTAGTCTCGGGGAAAAACTGTTTTTT
CASSLGEKLFF
>-|TRBV2|TRBJ1-4|-
TGTGCCAGCAGTTCAGATACAACTAATGAAAAACTGTTTTTT
CASSSDTTNEKLFF
>few|TRBV3-1/TRBV3-2|TRBJ1-4|-
TGTGCCAGCAGCCTGGGTCCTCTAGCAACTAATGAAAAACTGTTTTTT
CASSLGPLATNEKLFF
>-|TRBV3-1/TRBV3-2|TRBJ2-7|TRBD1
TGTGCCAGCAGCCAGCCGACAGGGGACGAGCAGTACTTC
CASSQPTGDEQYF